This T cell receptor beta chain comes out of a study of blood T cell repertoires in COVID-19. Study information: From the United States, Italy and Spain came samples of acute and convalescent COVID-19. Sources were T cells, B-cell-depleted T cells, or PBMCs; the material itself was cDNA or gDNA.

Recruitment covered under 25 US areas and drew participants whose ages spanned roughly 18 to 100 years. Membership in each cohort depended on participant-reported clinical history. The germline CDR1 and CDR2 sequences are SGHRS and YFSETQ. V was clipped by 4 bases and J by 5 bases, with 21 bases between them. CDR3 length equals 16 residues. Sequencing used immunoSEQ multiplex PCR; TCRdb keeps in-frame clones, though not all of them. This sample has some 300,000 clones, with approximately 91% found just once. V gene TRBV5-1 combines with J gene TRBJ1-2; tentative D call: TRBD1 (6 bases). The TCR comes from a woman in her 30s who had recovered from COVID-19. The material sequenced was PBMCs or T cells enriched from blood (not recorded which). In DNA form, the CDR3 reads TGCGCCAGCAGCACCCACGATAGACAGGAAGCTTATGGCTACACCTTC. Amino acid sequence: CASSTHDRQEAYGYTF. Looking up the rest from reference TRBV5-1 and TRBJ1-2 gives the full variable domain: KAGVTQTPRYLIKTRGQQVTLSCSPISGHRSVSWYQQTPGQGLQFLFEYFSETQRNKGNFPGRFSGRQFSNSRSEMNVSTLELGDSALYLCASSTHDRQEAYGYTFGSGTRLTVV.